This entry is about one T cell receptor beta chain. Its antigen remains unidentified. The cohort was made up of roughly 670 healthy bone marrow donors. At the time of sampling, all cohort members were nominally healthy, though unrecorded immune exposures were likely present. The donor was CMV seropositive and was included in the group of some 290 seropositive cohort members. Every donor gave a peripheral blood sample, and the peripheral blood mononuclear cells from that sample were used for TCR beta sequencing. Genomic DNA was extracted from the blood cell samples with the Qiagen DNeasy Blood Extraction Kit. Libraries were made using the immunoSEQ multiplex PCR assay. For the multiplex PCR, a mixture combining 60 forward primers for TCR Vbeta segments and 13 reverse primers for TCR Jbeta segments was used. A multiplex PCR assay on genomic DNA amplified the CDR3 region of rearranged TCR beta genes. Amplified TCR beta libraries were sequenced as 87-base-pair reads on the Illumina HiSeq System. On the authors' methods: Across the 600 to 700 repertoires, a later analysis counted 80 million or so unique TCR beta chains, roughly 11 million of which were shared by at least two donors. Raw reads were error-corrected and collapsed into unique sequences by a nearest-neighbor algorithm in which closely related sequences were merged to remove PCR and sequencing errors. Alignment of CDR3 sequences to IMGT reference sequences was used to assign V, D and J gene segments. Each retained sequence needed at least a six-nucleotide match to both a V gene segment and a J gene segment. Rearrangements were classified as productive when the CDR3 lacked stop codons and remained in frame with V and J, and all other rearrangements were classified as non-productive. Following IMGT convention, CDR3 was defined as the stretch from the second conserved V-encoded cysteine to the conserved J-encoded phenylalanine. Sequences without an unambiguous match to a single V gene segment were excluded from the earlier analysis of 500 to 700 of the donors. An earlier analysis of a few hundred of the donors classified V segments as functional when productive rearrangements were above 56.7% and as segregating when the standard deviation between donors was above 5%. A statistical classification framework was developed to diagnose cytomegalovirus status using the catalog of TCR beta chain sequences. In a later analysis, TCR nucleotide sequences were compared against IMGT/GENE-DB human TR gene sequences so that V and J genes could be assigned. The TCRdist pipeline was used in a later analysis to assign CDR3 sequences and most-parsimonious VDJ recombination scenarios. In a later analysis, every TCR beta chain was defined by the combination of its CDR3 amino acid sequence and its V-gene family, and reads without a unique V-gene family were dropped. In a later analysis, several hundred highly shared, low-generation-probability nucleotide sequences were removed to address suspected cross-contamination and a sequencing artifact. In a later analysis, a clonal expansion index was calculated for each public chain from normalized within-repertoire ranks of inferred template counts. A later analysis computed generation probabilities with a VDJ recombination model fitted to out-of-frame rearrangements, and checked the results against IGoR. In a later analysis, hypergeometric tests were used to score TCR-TCR, TCR-HLA and TCR-CMV co-occurrence, with a repertoire-size bias correction applied to TCR pairs. In a later analysis, false discovery rates were estimated by permuting HLA or CMV assignments 20 times. In a later analysis, co-occurring TCRs were grouped with DBSCAN, and TCRdist sequence similarity was added when clustering was performed within HLA-allele-positive subsets. Co-occurrence clustering excluded repertoires with fewer than 30,000 or more than 120,000 public chains, plus five with anomalous nucleotide sharing. The clones in this table, taken by TCRdb from immuneACCESS, are in-frame only. Not every clone is retained; where verified, under half of the shortfall comes from an unresolved V gene, and the cause of the rest is unknown. D and trimming were read from the DNA, whereas the V and J calls and clone size are those reported in that table. The table held for this sample gives just over 60,000 clones. The top ten hold roughly 5% of the sample.

According to the germline V gene (reference sequence), CDR1 reads SEHNR and CDR2 reads FQNEAQ. The CDR3 has 14 amino acids, counting the end cysteine and phenylalanine. CDR3 DNA only is kept here, 42 bases in frame from base 1. After removal of 3 bases from V and 5 bases from J, the junction retains 4 bases not matched to a gene. These data come from a study of cytomegalovirus exposure and HLA in healthy donors (dated by TCRdb to the late 2010s). About the study as a whole: An earlier analysis of 550 to 700 of the donors reported roughly 300 Gb of sequence data and approximately 110 million unique TCR beta sequences from some 180 million T cells. Of the 350 to 400 genotyped donors, 65% to 90% fell in the genetic ancestry cluster associated with self-reported Caucasian donors. In addition to the first cohort of roughly 670 subjects, a separate validation cohort of under 150 different subjects was used. Rather than drawing on any new phenotypic data, the later analysis identified candidate immune exposures from TCR beta sequences and the way those sequences occurred across donors. HLA typing included class I and class II loci at four-digit resolution. About 300 gigabases of sequencing data and some 85 million unique TCR sequences were included in an early release covering about 700 HLA-typed donors. The T cell repertoires of 666 subjects were profiled by immunosequencing and related to cytomegalovirus serostatus. Donor age, sex, ethnicity and CMV serostatus were compiled alongside the repertoire data. The study combined high-throughput TCR immunosequencing, statistical association of individual TCRs with disease status, and machine learning to predict cytomegalovirus infection status. An earlier analysis of several hundred of the donors used high-throughput TCR beta sequencing to judge whether each TCR beta V gene segment behaved as functional or pseudogenic. The study aimed to test whether cataloging public T cell receptors could reveal signatures of past pathogen exposure. Roughly five DR-DQ haplotypes were treated as single units for association and clustering because of strong linkage in the cohort. The number of donors typed differed by locus, with roughly 620-630 for A, B, C, DRB1 and DQB1, around 560 for DQA1, about 610 for DPA1, and around 450 for DPB1. To study patterns of TCR occurrence, a later analysis re-analyzed previously published TCR beta repertoires from 666 donors and added high-resolution HLA genotyping. Every repertoire in the discovery cohort had been generated on one and the same sequencing platform. Genome-wide SNP genotypes for about 65% of the roughly 670 donors were used in a later genetic analysis, which treated that subset as a discovery cohort. Among some 400 genotyped donors of the cohort, an average of approximately 220,000 unique TCR beta nucleotide sequences was sequenced per donor, of which 15% to 20% were non-productive.

The paper as a whole reports these results and caveats: In an earlier analysis of about 550 of the donors, most TCR beta V segments were observed in productive rearrangements about 90% or about 30% of the time, broadly matching IMGT annotations. Across donors, most TCR sequences were observed very rarely, whereas some public TCRs were present in many individuals. Roughly uniform sequencing depth across donors was assumed in presence/absence analyses, although this assumption may not hold. Several of the top co-occurrence clusters appeared to be linked to parvovirus B19, influenza, CMV and Epstein-Barr virus, according to a later analysis. Specific HLA alleles were associated with 18,000 or so TCR beta sequences at a false discovery rate of 0.05 in a later analysis. The authors suggested that the approach could potentially be extended to other disease states and immunological phenotypes. This cohort had only TCR beta chains sequenced, and the lack of alpha or paired-chain data limited which features could be detected. Because some donors lacked HLA typing at each locus, the association tests relied only on the typed subset. Immune exposure information for the cohort was limited to CMV serostatus. In vitro tests confirmed that a few of the cytomegalovirus-associated TCR beta chains recognize cytomegalovirus antigens. An association between a missense DCLRE1C variant and V-gene and J-gene trimming of TCR beta chains was found in a later genetic analysis and replicated in an independent cohort. A group of highly shared sequence variants was considered likely to be a technical artifact of the sequencing pipeline. Strong co-occurrence of HLA alleles, especially DR and DQ, made assigning TCR associations to individual alleles difficult. A further reported finding was that TCR beta sequences accurately predicted the HLA-A and HLA-B alleles for most subjects in the first cohort. In both the original and validation cohorts, the classifier was reported to diagnose cytomegalovirus status with high specificity and sensitivity. Some IMGT-functional V segments, including TRBV6-2 and TRBV6-3, could not be told apart with the 87-base-pair reads, so those segments were excluded. According to a later genetic analysis, donors in an Asian-associated ancestry cluster had fewer N-insertions in productive TCRs than the approximately 670-donor mean. In a later analysis, the rate of TCR association differed among HLA loci, with DRB1 alleles having the most associated TCRs and HLA-C alleles having the fewest. Linkage disequilibrium might explain the correlated functional status among segregating V segments, but an unknown experimental factor could not be ruled out. Compared with equally common non-associated chains, HLA-associated TCR beta chains in a later analysis were more clonally expanded and had lower generation probabilities. A later analysis found that most CMV-associated TCR beta chains appeared HLA-restricted, with HLA associations seemingly driven largely by CMV exposure. Because counts were too low, 15 or so rarely observed V segments, including chromosome 9 orphons, were excluded from the earlier analysis of roughly 580 of the donors. A total of roughly 160 TCR beta chains were listed by the study as associated with cytomegalovirus.

The chain is encoded by TRBV7-9 joined to TRBJ2-1; the central 7 bases match TRBD2. Material for sequencing was PBMCs. The sequence was obtained from a man between 25 and 39 years old in good health and CMV-seropositive. The sequence in DNA is TGTGCCAGCAGCTTGGGACTAACCGACAATGAGCAGTTCTTC. This gives the protein CASSLGLTDNEQFF.